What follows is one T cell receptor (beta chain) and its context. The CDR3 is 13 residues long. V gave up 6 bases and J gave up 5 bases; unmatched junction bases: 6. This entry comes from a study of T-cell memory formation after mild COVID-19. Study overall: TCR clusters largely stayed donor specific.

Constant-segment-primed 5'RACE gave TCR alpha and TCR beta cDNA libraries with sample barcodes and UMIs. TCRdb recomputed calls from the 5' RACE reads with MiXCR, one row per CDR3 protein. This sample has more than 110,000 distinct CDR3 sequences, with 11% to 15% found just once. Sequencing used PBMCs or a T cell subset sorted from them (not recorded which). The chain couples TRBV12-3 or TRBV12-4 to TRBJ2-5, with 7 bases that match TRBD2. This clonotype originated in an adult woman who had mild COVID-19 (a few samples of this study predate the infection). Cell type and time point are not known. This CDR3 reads CASRPGGGETQYF. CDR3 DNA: TGTGCCAGCAGGCCGGGGGGAGGGGAGACCCAGTACTTC.